This T cell receptor beta chain was sequenced for a study of T cell repertoires in cytomegalovirus infection. TCRdb itself ran the reads through MiXCR, one entry per CDR3 protein. The sample shows some 400,000 distinct CDR3 sequences, approximately 31% of them seen only once. Trimming took off 5 bases at V and 5 bases at J, with 25 bases between the two ends. The length of the CDR3 is 17 residues. Study outcomes and limitations: Ex vivo, HLA-C-restricted CMV-specific TCR beta clonotypes prevailed over the rest of the response. Cumulative frequency (of public TCR beta family members) identified carriers of CMV plus the relevant HLA.

Of note for this clonotype: Its specificity is unknown.

Sequences were obtained from PBMCs. The chain has TRBV12-3 or TRBV12-4 and TRBJ2-7; D possibly corresponds to TRBD1 (6 bases). This receptor was taken from a human donor in good health (CMV status not recorded). Some clones in this sample may be carry-over from other donors' samples. CDR3 loop: CASSPVDSVGADDEQYF. CDR3 sequence (DNA): TGTGCCAGCAGTCCGGTAGATAGCGTGGGGGCCGACGACGAGCAGTACTTC.